This T cell receptor (beta chain) is drawn from a study of T cell repertoires in cytomegalovirus infection. Turning to the study itself: Indicated by public TCR beta signatures were CMV infection and matching HLA type.

TCRdb redid the calling of the reads with MiXCR, one entry per CDR3 protein. The profile shows about 230,000 distinct CDR3 sequences, approximately 22% of them singletons. This clonotype showed up many times. The CDR3 loop spans 14 amino acids. The germline V gene encodes CDR1 SEHNR and CDR2 FQNEAQ (reference sequence). J gave up 2 bases and V 7 bases, and 8 bases lay outside the gene matches. The sequencing input was CD8+ T cells from PBMCs. The receptor comes from a human donor in good health (CMV status not recorded). Some clones in this sample may be carry-over from other donors' samples. This chain joins TRBV7-9 and TRBJ2-7; 7 nucleotides line up with TRBD1. CDR3 in amino acids: CASTSTGITYEQYF. As DNA, the CDR3 is TGTGCCAGCACCTCGACAGGGATCACCTACGAGCAGTACTTC.